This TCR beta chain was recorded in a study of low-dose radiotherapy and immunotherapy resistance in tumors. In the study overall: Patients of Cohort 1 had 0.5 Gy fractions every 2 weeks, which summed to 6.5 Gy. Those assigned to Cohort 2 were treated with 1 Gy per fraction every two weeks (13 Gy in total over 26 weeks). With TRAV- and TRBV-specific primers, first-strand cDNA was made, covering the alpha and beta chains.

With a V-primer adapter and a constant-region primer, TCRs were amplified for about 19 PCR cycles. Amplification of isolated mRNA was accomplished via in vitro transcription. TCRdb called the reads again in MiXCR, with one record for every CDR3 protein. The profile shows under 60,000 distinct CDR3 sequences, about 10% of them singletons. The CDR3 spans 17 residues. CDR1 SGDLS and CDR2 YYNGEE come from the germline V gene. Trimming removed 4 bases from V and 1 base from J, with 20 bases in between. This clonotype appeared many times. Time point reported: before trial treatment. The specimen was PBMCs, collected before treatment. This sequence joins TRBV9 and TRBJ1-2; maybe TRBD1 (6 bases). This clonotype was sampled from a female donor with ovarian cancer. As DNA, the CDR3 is TGTGCCAGCAGCCCCCGAGGGGGGGGGGGATATAACTATGGCTACACCTTC. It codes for CASSPRGGGGYNYGYTF.